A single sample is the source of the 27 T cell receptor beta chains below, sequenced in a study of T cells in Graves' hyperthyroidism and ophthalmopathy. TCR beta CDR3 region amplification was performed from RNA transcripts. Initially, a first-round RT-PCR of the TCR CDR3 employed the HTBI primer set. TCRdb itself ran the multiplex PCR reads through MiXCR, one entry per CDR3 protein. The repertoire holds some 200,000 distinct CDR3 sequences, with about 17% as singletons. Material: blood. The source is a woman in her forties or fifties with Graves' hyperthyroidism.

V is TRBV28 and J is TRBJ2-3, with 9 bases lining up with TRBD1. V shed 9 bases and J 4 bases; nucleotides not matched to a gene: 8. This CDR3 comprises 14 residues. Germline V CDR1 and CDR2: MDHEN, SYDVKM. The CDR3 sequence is CASPPGTGSDTQYF. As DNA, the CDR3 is TGTGCCAGTCCCCCAGGGACAGGGTCAGATACGCAGTATTTT.

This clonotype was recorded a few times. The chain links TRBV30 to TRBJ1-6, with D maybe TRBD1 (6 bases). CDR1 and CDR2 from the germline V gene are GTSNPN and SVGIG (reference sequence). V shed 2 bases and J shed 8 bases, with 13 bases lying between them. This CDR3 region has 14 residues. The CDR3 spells CAWSRWDTDSPLHF. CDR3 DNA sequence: TGTGCCTGGAGTCGTTGGGACACAGATTCACCCCTCCACTTT.

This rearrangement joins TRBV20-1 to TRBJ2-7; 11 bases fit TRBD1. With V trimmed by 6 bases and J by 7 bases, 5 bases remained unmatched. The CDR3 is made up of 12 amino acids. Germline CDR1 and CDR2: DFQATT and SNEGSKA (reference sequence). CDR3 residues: CSAGQGAMEQYF. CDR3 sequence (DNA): TGCAGTGCAGGACAGGGGGCAATGGAGCAGTACTTC.

The CDR3 sequence is CASRDRGTYGYTF. CDR3 DNA: TGTGCCAGTAGGGATAGGGGGACCTATGGCTACACCTTC. J is TRBJ1-2 and V is TRBV19; D is perhaps TRBD1 (6 bases). CDR3 size: 13 residues. V dropped 6 bases and J dropped 4 bases, with 12 bases sitting between them. Germline CDR1 is LNHDA and CDR2 is SQIVND (reference sequence).

Here the CDR3 DNA reads TGTGCCAGCAGCTTAGCGTCCGGGAGCGGGGTCATTCAGTACTTC. Protein: CASSLASGSGVIQYF. The V and J genes are TRBV7-9 and TRBJ2-4; 7 bases fit TRBD2. There are 15 residues in the CDR3. V was clipped by 0 bases and J by 9 bases; unmatched bases: 8. Germline CDR1 SEHNR, CDR2 FQNEAQ (reference sequence).

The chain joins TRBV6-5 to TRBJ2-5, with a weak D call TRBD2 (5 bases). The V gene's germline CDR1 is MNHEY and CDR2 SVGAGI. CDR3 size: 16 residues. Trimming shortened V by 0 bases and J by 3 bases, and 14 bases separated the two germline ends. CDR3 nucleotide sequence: TGTGCCAGCAGTTACTCGAGTGGACTTACAAAAGAGACCCAGTACTTC. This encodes CASSYSSGLTKETQYF.

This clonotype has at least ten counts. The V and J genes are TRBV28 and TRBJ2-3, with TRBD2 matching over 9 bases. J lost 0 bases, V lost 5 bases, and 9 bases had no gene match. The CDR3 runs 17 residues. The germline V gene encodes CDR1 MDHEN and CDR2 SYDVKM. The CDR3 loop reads CASSGASGVPSTDTQYF. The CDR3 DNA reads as TGTGCCAGCAGTGGAGCTAGCGGGGTCCCTAGCACAGATACGCAGTATTTT.

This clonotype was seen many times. The CDR3 region has the DNA TGTGCCAGCAGCCAAGGATGGGACAGCAATCAGCCCCAGCATTTT. Translating it yields CASSQGWDSNQPQHF. The V call is TRBV3-1, the J call TRBJ1-5; perhaps TRBD1 as D (5 bases). V dropped 1 base and J dropped 1 base, with 8 bases sitting between them. Germline V gene lookup returns CDR1 LGHDT and CDR2 YNNKEL (reference sequence). CDR3 size: 15 residues.

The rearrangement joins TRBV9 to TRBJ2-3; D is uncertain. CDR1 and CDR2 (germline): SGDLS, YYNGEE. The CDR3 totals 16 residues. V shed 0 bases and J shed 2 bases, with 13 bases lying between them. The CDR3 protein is CASSVENGYSTDTQYF. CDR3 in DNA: TGTGCCAGCAGCGTAGAAAACGGGTACTCCACAGATACGCAGTATTTT. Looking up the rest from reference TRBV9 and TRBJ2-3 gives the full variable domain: DSGVTQTPKHLITATGQRVTLRCSPRSGDLSVYWYQQSLDQGLQFLIQYYNGEERAKGNILERFSAQQFPDLHSELNLSSLELGDSALYFCASSVENGYSTDTQYFGPGTRLTVL.

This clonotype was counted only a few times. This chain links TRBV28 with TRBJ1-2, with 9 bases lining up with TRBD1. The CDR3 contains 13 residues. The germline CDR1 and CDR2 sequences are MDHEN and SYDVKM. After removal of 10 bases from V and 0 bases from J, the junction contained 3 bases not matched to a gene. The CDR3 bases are TGTGCCATTACAGGGGGCTCTAACTATGGCTACACCTTC. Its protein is CAITGGSNYGYTF.

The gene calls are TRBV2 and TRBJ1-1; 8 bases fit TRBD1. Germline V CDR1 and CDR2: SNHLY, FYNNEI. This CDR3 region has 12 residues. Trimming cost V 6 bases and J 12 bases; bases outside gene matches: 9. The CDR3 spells CASSPGQGPTFF. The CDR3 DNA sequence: TGTGCCAGCAGCCCTGGACAGGGACCTACTTTCTTT. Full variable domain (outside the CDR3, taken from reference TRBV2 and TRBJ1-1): EPEVTQTPSHQVTQMGQEVILRCVPISNHLYFYWYRQILGQKVEFLVSFYNNEISEKSEIFDDQFSVERPDGSNFTLKIRSTKLEDSAMYFCASSPGQGPTFFGQGTRLTVV.

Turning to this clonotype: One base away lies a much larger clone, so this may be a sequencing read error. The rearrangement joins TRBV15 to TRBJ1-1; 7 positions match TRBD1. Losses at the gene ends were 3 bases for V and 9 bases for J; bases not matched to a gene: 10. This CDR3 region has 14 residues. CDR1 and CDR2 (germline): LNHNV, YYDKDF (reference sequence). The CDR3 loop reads CATSSRQGSDKAFF. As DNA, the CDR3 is TGTGCCACCAGCAGTCGACAGGGCTCCGATAAAGCTTTCTTT.

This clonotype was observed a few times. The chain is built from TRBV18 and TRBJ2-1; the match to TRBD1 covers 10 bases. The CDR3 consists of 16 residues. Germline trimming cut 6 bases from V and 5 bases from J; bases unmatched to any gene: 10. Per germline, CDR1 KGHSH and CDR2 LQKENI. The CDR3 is CASSTLDRGSHNEQFF. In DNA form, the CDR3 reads TGTGCCAGCTCGACCCTGGACAGGGGGTCCCACAATGAGCAGTTCTTC.

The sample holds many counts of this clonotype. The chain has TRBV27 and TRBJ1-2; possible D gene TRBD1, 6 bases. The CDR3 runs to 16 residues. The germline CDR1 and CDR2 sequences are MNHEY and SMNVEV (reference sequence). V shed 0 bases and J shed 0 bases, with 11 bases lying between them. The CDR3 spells CASSLSVGHSNYGYTF. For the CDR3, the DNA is TGTGCCAGCAGTTTATCGGTGGGACACTCTAACTATGGCTACACCTTC.

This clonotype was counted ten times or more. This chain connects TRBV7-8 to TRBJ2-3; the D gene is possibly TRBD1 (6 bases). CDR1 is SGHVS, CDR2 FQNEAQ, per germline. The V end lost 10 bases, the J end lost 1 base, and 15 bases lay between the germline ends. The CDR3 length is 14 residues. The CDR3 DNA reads TGTGCCAATAAGGAGTGGACAGGCACAGATACGCAGTATTTT. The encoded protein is CANKEWTGTDTQYF.

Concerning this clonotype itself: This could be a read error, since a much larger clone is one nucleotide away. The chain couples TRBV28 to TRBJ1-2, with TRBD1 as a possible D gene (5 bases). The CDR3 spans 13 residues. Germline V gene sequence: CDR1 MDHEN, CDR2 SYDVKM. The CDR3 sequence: CASSRAGFYGYAF. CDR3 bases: TGTGCCAGCAGCCGAGCAGGGTTCTATGGCTACGCCTTC.

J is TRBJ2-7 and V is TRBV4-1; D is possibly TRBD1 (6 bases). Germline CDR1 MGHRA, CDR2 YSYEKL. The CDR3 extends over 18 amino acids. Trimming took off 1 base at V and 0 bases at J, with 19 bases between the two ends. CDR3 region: CASSQVRITGFSSYEQYF. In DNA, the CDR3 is TGCGCCAGCAGCCAAGTCAGGATCACAGGGTTCAGCTCCTACGAGCAGTACTTC.

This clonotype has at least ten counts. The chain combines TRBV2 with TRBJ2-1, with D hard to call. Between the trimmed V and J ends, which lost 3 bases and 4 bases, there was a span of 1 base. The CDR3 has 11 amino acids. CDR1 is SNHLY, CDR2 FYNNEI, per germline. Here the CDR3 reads CASSDYNEQFF. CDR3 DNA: TGTGCCAGCAGTGATTACAATGAGCAGTTCTTC.

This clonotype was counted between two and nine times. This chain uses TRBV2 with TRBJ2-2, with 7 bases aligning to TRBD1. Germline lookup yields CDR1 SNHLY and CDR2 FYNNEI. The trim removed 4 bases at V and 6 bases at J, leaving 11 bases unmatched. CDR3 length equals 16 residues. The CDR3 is CASSAPHRGGAGELFF. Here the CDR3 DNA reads TGTGCCAGCAGTGCACCGCACAGGGGCGGCGCCGGGGAGCTGTTTTTT.

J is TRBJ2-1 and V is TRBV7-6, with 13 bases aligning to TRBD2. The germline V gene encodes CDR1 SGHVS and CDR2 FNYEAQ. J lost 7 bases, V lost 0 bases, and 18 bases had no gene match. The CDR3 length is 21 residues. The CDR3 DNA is TGTGCCAGCAGCTTAGCTGGTGTGGGGGGGAAGACTAGCGGGAGGAGGAATGAGCAGTTCTTC. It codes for CASSLAGVGGKTSGRRNEQFF.

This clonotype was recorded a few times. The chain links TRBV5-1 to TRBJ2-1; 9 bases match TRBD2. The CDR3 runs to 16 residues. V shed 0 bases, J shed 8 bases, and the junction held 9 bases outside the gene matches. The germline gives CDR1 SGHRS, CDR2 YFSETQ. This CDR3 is CASSLDNPGLADEQFF. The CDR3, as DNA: TGCGCCAGCAGCTTGGACAATCCGGGACTAGCTGATGAGCAGTTCTTC.

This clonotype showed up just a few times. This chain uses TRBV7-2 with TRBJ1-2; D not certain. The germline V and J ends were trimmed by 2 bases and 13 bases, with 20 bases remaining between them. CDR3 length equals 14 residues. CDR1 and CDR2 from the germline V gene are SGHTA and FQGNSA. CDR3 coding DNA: TGTGCCAGCAGCTTATTTAGGACGGACCCTTTTTCCACCTTC. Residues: CASSLFRTDPFSTF.

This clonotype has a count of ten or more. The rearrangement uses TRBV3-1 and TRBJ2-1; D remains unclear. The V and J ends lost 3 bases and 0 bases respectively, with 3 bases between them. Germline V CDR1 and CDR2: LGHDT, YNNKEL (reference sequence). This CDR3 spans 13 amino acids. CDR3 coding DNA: TGTGCCAGCAGCCACAGCTCCTACAATGAGCAGTTCTTC. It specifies CASSHSSYNEQFF.

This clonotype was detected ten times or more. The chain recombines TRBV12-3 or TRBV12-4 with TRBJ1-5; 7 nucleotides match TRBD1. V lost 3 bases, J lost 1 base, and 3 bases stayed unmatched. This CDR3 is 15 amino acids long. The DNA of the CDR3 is TGTGCCAGCAGTTTCGCAGGGGGGAGCAATCAGCCCCAGCATTTT. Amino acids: CASSFAGGSNQPQHF.

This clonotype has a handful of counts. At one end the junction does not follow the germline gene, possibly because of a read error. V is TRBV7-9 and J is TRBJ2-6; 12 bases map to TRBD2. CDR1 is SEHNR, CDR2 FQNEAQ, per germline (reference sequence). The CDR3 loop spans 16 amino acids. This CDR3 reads CASRELAGGGANVLTF. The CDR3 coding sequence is TGTGCCAGCAGAGAACTAGCGGGAGGTGGGGCCAACGTCCTAACTTTC.

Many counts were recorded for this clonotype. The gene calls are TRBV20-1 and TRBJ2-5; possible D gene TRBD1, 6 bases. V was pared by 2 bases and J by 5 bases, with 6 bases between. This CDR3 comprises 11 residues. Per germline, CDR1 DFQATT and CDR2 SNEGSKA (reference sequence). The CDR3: CSARQGETQYF. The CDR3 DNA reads TGCAGTGCTAGACAGGGGGAGACCCAGTACTTC.

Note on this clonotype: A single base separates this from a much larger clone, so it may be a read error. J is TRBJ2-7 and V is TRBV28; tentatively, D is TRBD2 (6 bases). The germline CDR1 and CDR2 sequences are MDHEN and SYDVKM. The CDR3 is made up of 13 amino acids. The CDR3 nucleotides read TGTGCCAGCAGAAGGGGCGGGAAGTACGAGAAGTACTTC. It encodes CASRRGGKYEKYF.